These 20 T cell receptor beta chains share one sample of origin, sequenced in a study of Ad26.COV2.S vaccination and SARS-CoV-2 variants. Indicated treatment: around 19 received Ad26.COV2.S at low or high dose, single or two shots; five or six received placebo; per-sample allocation not given. Each sample was drawn 63 days after the first injection (of vaccine or placebo). Sequenced by immunoSEQ multiplex PCR; TCRdb stores in-frame clones only, minus some. The sample includes under 600,000 clones, 80% to 90% of them seen just once. Material: peripheral blood, obtained in a trial of Ad26.COV2.S vaccine versus placebo. The receptors were gathered from a person aged 18-65 years who received the Ad26.COV2.S COVID-19 vaccine or a placebo.

Turning to this clone: Other DNA sequences in this specimen translate into the identical CDR3. The chain recombines TRBV10-3 with TRBJ2-3; D remains ambiguous. The V and J ends lost 3 bases and 0 bases respectively, with 4 bases between them. Germline V gene sequence: CDR1 ENHRY, CDR2 SYGVKD. The CDR3 is 13 residues long. CDR3 DNA: TGTGCCATCAGTGAAGTCAGCACAGATACGCAGTATTTT. It translates to CAISEVSTDTQYF.

CDR3 in DNA: TGCGCCAGCAGCCAAGCTCCGTTATTGGGACCCCGTAGGGCAGTCGACAATGAGCAGTTCTTC. Amino acids: CASSQAPLLGPRRAVDNEQFF. The V call is TRBV4-1, the J call TRBJ2-1, with D perhaps TRBD1 or TRBD2 (5 bases each). V shed 1 base and J shed 5 bases, with 30 bases lying between them. Looked up from germline, CDR1 is MGHRA and CDR2 is YSYEKL. The CDR3 length is 21 residues.

The chain has TRBV9 and TRBJ2-7; 7 bases match TRBD1. This CDR3 region has 15 residues. Germline V CDR1 and CDR2: SGDLS, YYNGEE. V lost 4 bases and J lost 0; bases outside the gene matches: 7. Written as DNA, the CDR3 is TGTGCCAGCAGCCCCACAGGGGTTAGCTCCTACGAGCAGTACTTC. Translation: CASSPTGVSSYEQYF.

This chain connects TRBV12-3 or TRBV12-4 to TRBJ1-2; tentatively, D is TRBD1 (5 bases). The CDR3 sequence is 13 residues long. Deletions cut 2 bases from V and 6 bases from J, with 10 bases between. CDR3 sequence reads: CASSLQGGDGYTF. The CDR3 bases are TGTGCCAGCAGTTTACAGGGAGGGGATGGCTACACCTTC.

The CDR3: CASSAGTNTGELFF. The CDR3 nucleotides are TGCGCCAGCAGCGCAGGTACGAACACCGGGGAGCTGTTTTTT. The chain links TRBV5-1 to TRBJ2-2; D not certain. CDR1 is SGHRS, CDR2 YFSETQ, per germline. Trimming pared 4 bases from V and 0 bases from J, leaving 7 bases between. CDR3 length: 14 amino acids.

This clone was seen just once. The chain uses TRBV7-6 and TRBJ2-1; 16 bases agree with TRBD2. The CDR3 runs to 19 residues. Germline CDR1 SGHVS, CDR2 FNYEAQ. Trimming removed 5 bases from V and 5 bases from J; junction bases left unmatched: 12. The chain's CDR3 is CASSPRGGTSGGAHNEQFF. CDR3 DNA: TGTGCCAGCAGCCCCCGAGGCGGGACTAGCGGGGGGGCCCACAATGAGCAGTTCTTC.

Here the CDR3 DNA reads TGTGCCAGCAAAAAGGGGCAGACTAATGAAAAACTGTTTTTT. Its protein is CASKKGQTNEKLFF. The rearrangement links TRBV27 to TRBJ1-4; TRBD1 might be the D (5 bases). Trimming cost V 7 bases and J 2 bases, with 11 bases left between them. CDR1 and CDR2 from the germline V gene are MNHEY and SMNVEV (reference sequence). This CDR3 comprises 14 residues.

V and J are TRBV2 and TRBJ1-5; D not resolved. The CDR3 consists of 15 residues. Germline-derived CDR1 and CDR2 are SNHLY and FYNNEI. Trimming pared 4 bases from V and 0 bases from J, leaving 10 bases between. The CDR3 here is CASSAQDGSNQPQHF. In DNA, the CDR3 is TGTGCCAGCAGTGCCCAGGACGGTAGCAATCAGCCCCAGCATTTT.

The rearrangement uses TRBV7-2 and TRBJ2-3; 7 bases agree with TRBD2. This CDR3 region has 17 residues. The ends lost 2 bases at V and 0 bases at J; junction bases unmatched: 8. Germline values: CDR1 SGHTA, CDR2 FQGNSA. CDR3 sequence reads: CASSLWATGGSTDTQYF. The CDR3 DNA follows: TGTGCCAGCAGCTTATGGGCCACGGGGGGAAGCACAGATACGCAGTATTTT.

V is TRBV6-5 and J is TRBJ2-7; the match to TRBD1 covers 7 bases. This CDR3 comprises 12 residues. CDR1 is MNHEY, CDR2 SVGAGI, per germline. Trimming at V came to 5 bases and at J to 12 bases, leaving 10 bases not matched to a gene. CDR3 coding DNA: TGTGCCAGCAGTCCCACGGACAGGATTTTGTACTTC. This codes for CASSPTDRILYF.

V usage is TRBV15 and J usage is TRBJ1-2, with a weak D call TRBD1 (5 bases). V shed 0 bases and J shed 4 bases, with 9 bases lying between them. The CDR3 is made up of 14 amino acids. Germline assignment: CDR1 LNHNV and CDR2 YYDKDF (reference sequence). CDR3: CATSRDSGPYGYTF. The CDR3 DNA follows: TGTGCCACCAGCAGAGATTCAGGGCCCTATGGCTACACCTTC.

The rearrangement joins TRBV18 to TRBJ2-5; D uncertain. Per the germline V gene, CDR1 is KGHSH and CDR2 is LQKENI. V was trimmed by 5 bases and J by 3 bases, leaving 13 bases between them. The CDR3 has 14 residues. The CDR3 protein is CASSSFVVEETQYF. CDR3 bases: TGTGCCAGCTCAAGTTTTGTGGTAGAAGAGACCCAGTACTTC.

This rearrangement joins TRBV3-1 (or the pseudogene TRBV3-2) to TRBJ2-5; the match to TRBD2 covers 14 bases. Losses at the gene ends were 4 bases for V and 4 bases for J; bases not matched to a gene: 5. Germline CDR1 is LGHDT and CDR2 is YNNKEL (reference sequence). The CDR3 has 16 amino acids. The CDR3 DNA follows: TGTGCCAGCAGCCCGGGACTAGCGGGAGTGGTAGAGACCCAGTACTTC. This gives the protein CASSPGLAGVVETQYF.

The V gene is TRBV29-1, the J gene TRBJ2-6; D not certain. Trimming removed 3 bases at V and 0 bases at J, with 3 bases between. The CDR3 is 13 amino acids. Germline V gives CDR1 SQVTM, CDR2 ANQGSEA. This chain's CDR3 is CSVEISGANVLTF. The CDR3 nucleotides are TGCAGCGTTGAGATCTCTGGGGCCAACGTCCTGACTTTC.

This chain uses TRBV5-6 with TRBJ2-1; 12 bases agree with TRBD2. CDR3 length: 16 amino acids. Germline V gene data show CDR1 as SGHDT and CDR2 as YYEEEE. Trimming removed 6 bases from V and 6 bases from J; junction bases left unmatched: 10. The DNA for the CDR3 is TGTGCCAGCACCGTCACACTAGCGGGGGGCCCCAATGAGCAGTTCTTC. It specifies CASTVTLAGGPNEQFF.

J is TRBJ2-2 and V is TRBV4-2; D is undetermined. CDR1 and CDR2 from the germline V gene are LGHNA and YNFKEQ. Trimming took off 1 base at V and 0 bases at J, with 3 bases between the two ends. The CDR3 covers 14 residues. CDR3 amino acids: CASSQVSNTGELFF. Here the CDR3 DNA reads TGTGCCAGCAGCCAAGTCTCGAACACCGGGGAGCTGTTTTTT.

The chain combines TRBV28 with TRBJ2-2; 9 bases are shared with TRBD1. The junction had 0 bases not matched to a gene; V was cut back by 6 bases and J by 1 base. CDR1 is MDHEN, CDR2 SYDVKM, per germline. CDR3 length: 14 residues. CDR3 DNA sequence: TGTGCCAGCAGGACAGGGGGGAACACCGGGGAGCTGTTTTTT. Amino acids: CASRTGGNTGELFF. Supplemented by reference TRBV28 and TRBJ2-2, the full variable domain reads DVKVTQSSRYLVKRTGEKVFLECVQDMDHENMFWYRQDPGLGLRLIYFSYDVKMKEKGDIPEGYSVSREKKERFSLILESASTNQTSMYLCASRTGGNTGELFFGEGSRLTVL.

The CDR3 DNA is TGTGCCAGCCAAGGGGCGGGAGGGAAAGATACGCAGTATTTT. This codes for CASQGAGGKDTQYF. The V and J genes are TRBV28 and TRBJ2-3, with TRBD2 matching over 9 bases. Germline lookup yields CDR1 MDHEN and CDR2 SYDVKM. The CDR3 sequence is 14 residues long. V gave up 8 bases and J gave up 5 bases; unmatched junction bases: 8.

The chain recombines TRBV2 with TRBJ2-7; no definite D call. The CDR3 covers 12 residues. Trimming pared 2 bases from V and 2 bases from J, leaving 4 bases between. Germline V gene sequence: CDR1 SNHLY, CDR2 FYNNEI. CDR3 DNA sequence: TGTGCCAGCAGTGAATTCACCTACGAGCAGTACTTC. It encodes CASSEFTYEQYF.

The chain couples TRBV25-1 to TRBJ2-3; D is ambiguous. V was pared by 6 bases and J by 6 bases, with 19 bases between. The CDR3 has 15 residues. Germline V gene sequence: CDR1 MGHDK, CDR2 SYGVNS. The CDR3 is CASSVVGRIADTQYF. CDR3 coding DNA: TGTGCCAGCAGCGTCGTAGGACGGATCGCGGATACGCAGTATTTT.